The 13 T cell receptor beta chains below all came from one sample that was sequenced in a study of human T cells and chemical hapten exposure. Regarding time point: patch test 2, 6 weeks after DPC sensitization. Stated treatment: therapeutic diphenylcyclopropenone sensitization with weekly scalp DPC. Via MiXCR, TCRdb re-called the RACE reads, giving one row per CDR3 protein. The data contain about 110,000 distinct CDR3 sequences, roughly 9% of them singletons. The specimen was whole blood, collected in connection with sensitization to the hapten diphenylcyclopropenone (DPC). The receptors come from a woman in her forties with alopecia areata. Some clones in this sample may be carry-over from other donors' samples.

The chain recombines TRBV6-6 with TRBJ2-5, with D possibly being TRBD1 (5 bases). The V and J ends lost 6 bases and 1 base respectively, with 12 bases between them. In germline, CDR1 is MNHNY, CDR2 SVGAGI (reference sequence). The CDR3 contains 14 residues. The chain's CDR3 is CASRPTAPQETQYF. The CDR3 coding sequence is TGTGCCAGCAGACCGACAGCGCCCCAAGAGACCCAGTACTTC.

At least ten counts were recorded for this clonotype. V and J are TRBV5-6 and TRBJ2-2; no definite D call. This CDR3 has 15 amino acids. Germline assignment: CDR1 SGHDT and CDR2 YYEEEE. V shed 4 bases and J shed 4 bases, with 14 bases lying between them. The CDR3, as DNA: TGTGCCAGCAGCCCAAGACGGGCCCGCACCGGGGAGCTGTTTTTT. Residues: CASSPRRARTGELFF.

This clonotype occurred a few times. The V call is TRBV7-9, the J call TRBJ1-1; D possibly corresponds to TRBD1 (5 bases). The CDR3 has 13 amino acids. V dropped 4 bases and J dropped 7 bases, with 13 bases sitting between them. Germline-derived CDR1 and CDR2 are SEHNR and FQNEAQ (reference sequence). The CDR3 DNA reads as TGTGCCAGCAGCTCGCCAGGGACGGTTGAAGCTTTCTTT. Its translation: CASSSPGTVEAFF.

The V and J genes are TRBV7-9 and TRBJ2-1; TRBD2 matches 7 bases. V trimming: 5 bases; J trimming: 4 bases; junction bases outside the gene matches: 8. The CDR3 sequence is 15 residues long. Germline loops: CDR1 SEHNR, CDR2 FQNEAQ (reference sequence). The DNA for the CDR3 is TGTGCCAGCAGCCCTTGGGGGAGGGCTTACAATGAGCAGTTCTTC. Encoded protein: CASSPWGRAYNEQFF.

This rearrangement joins TRBV20-1 to TRBJ2-1; 13 bases align to TRBD2. With 0 bases clipped from V and 9 bases from J, the junction kept 5 bases outside the gene matches. The CDR3 runs 15 residues. From germline, CDR1 is DFQATT and CDR2 SNEGSKA (reference sequence). The DNA of the CDR3 is TGCAGTGCTAGAGATCGTACTAGCGGGGGGGGTGAGCAGTTCTTC. It yields the protein CSARDRTSGGGEQFF.

Many counts were recorded for this clonotype. The chain joins TRBV7-3 to TRBJ2-2, with a tentative D call TRBD2 (6 bases). CDR3 length equals 13 residues. The V and J ends lost 8 bases and 0 bases respectively, with 7 bases between them. The V gene's germline CDR1 is SGHTA and CDR2 FQGTGA. The CDR3 DNA reads as TGTGCCAGCTCGGGGGCGAACACCGGGGAGCTGTTTTTT. It yields the protein CASSGANTGELFF.

This clonotype was counted only a few times. The chain uses TRBV6-2 or TRBV6-3 and TRBJ2-3; D remains unclear. From germline, CDR1 is MNHEY and CDR2 SVGEGT. The CDR3 has 15 residues. Trimming removed 7 bases from V and 0 bases from J, with 14 bases in between. Here the CDR3 DNA reads TGTGCCAGCAATTTTAGGCTATCTAGCACAGATACGCAGTATTTT. It encodes CASNFRLSSTDTQYF.

This clonotype was seen many times. CDR3 in amino acids: CASSQSKRGPDNEQFF. The CDR3 coding sequence is TGTGCCAGCAGCCAATCCAAGCGGGGTCCAGACAATGAGCAGTTCTTC. V usage is TRBV4-2 and J usage is TRBJ2-1; 7 positions agree with TRBD2. CDR1 and CDR2 from the germline V gene are LGHNA and YNFKEQ. The J segment lost 5 bases and the V segment lost 2 bases, leaving 9 bases of the junction unmatched. CDR3 size: 16 residues.

This clonotype was counted between two and nine times. The chain employs TRBV5-6 and TRBJ2-2, with D perhaps TRBD1 (6 bases). The CDR3 runs 16 residues. V gave up 1 base and J gave up 4 bases, with 14 bases separating them. Per germline, CDR1 SGHDT and CDR2 YYEEEE. The CDR3 nucleotides read TGTGCCAGCAGCTTGCTGGAACAGGGAATCACCGGGGAGCTGTTTTTT. Translated, it gives CASSLLEQGITGELFF. Full variable domain (rest looked up from reference TRBV5-6 and TRBJ2-2): DAGVTQSPTHLIKTRGQQVTLRCSPKSGHDTVSWYQQALGQGPQFIFQYYEEEERQRGNFPDRFSGHQFPNYSSELNVNALLLGDSALYLCASSLLEQGITGELFFGEGSRLTVL.

This clonotype was counted only a few times. This rearrangement joins TRBV7-2 to TRBJ1-4; tentatively, D is TRBD1 (6 bases). Germline V gives CDR1 SGHTA, CDR2 FQGNSA. The CDR3 spans 16 residues. The V gene lost 0 bases and the J gene lost 3 bases, with 11 bases spanning the gap. CDR3 protein: CASSLAAQGPNEKLFF. CDR3 nucleotides: TGTGCCAGCAGCTTAGCTGCGCAGGGGCCTAATGAAAAACTGTTTTTT.

This clonotype was seen a handful of times. The chain is built from TRBV5-1 and TRBJ2-2; the D gene is possibly TRBD1 (5 bases). The CDR3 contains 13 residues. Trimming removed 1 base at V and 6 bases at J, with 7 bases between. Germline V gives CDR1 SGHRS, CDR2 YFSETQ. The CDR3 DNA reads as TGCGCCAGCAGCTTGCAGGGATCCGGGGAGCTGTTTTTT. Its protein product is CASSLQGSGELFF.

This clonotype was detected many times. This chain joins TRBV6-5 and TRBJ1-2; D perhaps matches TRBD1 (5 bases). The germline CDR1 and CDR2 sequences are MNHEY and SVGAGI. The CDR3 is made up of 14 amino acids. V was shortened by 5 bases and J by 4 bases, with 14 bases between the two germline ends. CDR3 sequence: CASSRGGGAYGYTF. The CDR3, as DNA: TGTGCCAGCAGTAGGGGCGGGGGAGCCTATGGCTACACCTTC.

This clonotype has at least ten counts. The chain links TRBV18 to TRBJ1-1; perhaps TRBD1 as D (6 bases). The V end lost 2 bases, the J end lost 5 bases, and 15 bases lay between the germline ends. Germline V gives CDR1 KGHSH, CDR2 LQKENI. This CDR3 spans 15 amino acids. CDR3 in amino acids: CASSPGAGAGTEAFF. CDR3 sequence (DNA): TGTGCCAGCTCACCAGGGGCAGGGGCGGGTACTGAAGCTTTCTTT. The variable domain in full, completed from reference TRBV18 and TRBJ1-1, reads NAGVMQNPRHLVRRRGQEARLRCSPMKGHSHVYWYRQLPEEGLKFMVYLQKENIIDESGMPKERFSAEFPKEGPSILRIQQVVRGDSAAYFCASSPGAGAGTEAFFGQGTRLTVV.